The 9 T cell receptor beta chains presented below share a single source sample, sequenced in a study of OX40 agonist ivuxolimab in advanced cancers. Repertoires were generated with immunoSEQ multiplex PCR, while TCRdb's copy carries only in-frame clones and drops some. The table has approximately 35,000 clones, under 85% seen once; the top ten hold under 15%. The sample was CD4+ or CD8+ T cells sorted from blood, taken in a trial of the OX40 agonist ivuxolimab. These TCRs come from an adult with an advanced solid tumor such as melanoma, head and neck, liver or kidney cancer.

This chain links TRBV5-1 with TRBJ1-2, with D possibly TRBD1 on 6 matching bases. Trimming cost V 0 bases and J 8 bases, with 11 bases left between them. The CDR3 spans 13 residues. CDR1 is SGHRS and CDR2 is YFSETQ in the germline V gene. As DNA, the CDR3 is TGCGCCAGCAGCTTGGTTTCAGGGGTAGGCTACACCTTC. This sequence encodes CASSLVSGVGYTF.

The J gene is TRBJ1-1, the V gene TRBV12-5; D is uncertain. Germline CDR1 is LGHNT and CDR2 is FRNRAP. The CDR3 runs 12 residues. V shed 2 bases and J shed 9 bases, with 10 bases lying between them. The CDR3 DNA reads TGTGCTAGTGGTTTGCCCGAGGGAAAAGCTTTCTTT. Protein: CASGLPEGKAFF.

The V gene is TRBV5-1, the J gene TRBJ1-1; D might be TRBD1 (5 bases). The CDR3 is 14 amino acids. Germline V gene sequence: CDR1 SGHRS, CDR2 YFSETQ. Trimming pared 6 bases from V and 1 base from J, leaving 13 bases between. The CDR3 DNA is TGCGCCAGCACGGGGCCAGGAACGAACACTGAAGCTTTCTTT. This codes for CASTGPGTNTEAFF.

The sample holds a few counts of this clone. The gene calls are TRBV9 and TRBJ1-2, with 7 bases that match TRBD1. The germline V gene has CDR1 SGDLS and CDR2 YYNGEE. The junction had 7 bases not matched to a gene; V was cut back by 3 bases and J by 8 bases. The CDR3 is made up of 13 amino acids. CDR3 amino acids: CASSATGIGGYTF. The CDR3 coding sequence is TGTGCCAGCAGCGCGACAGGGATCGGAGGCTACACCTTC.

This chain joins TRBV27 and TRBJ1-4; 11 nucleotides agree with TRBD1. CDR1 MNHEY and CDR2 SMNVEV come from the germline V gene (reference sequence). The V segment lost 1 base and the J segment 2 bases; nucleotides outside the gene matches: 3. The CDR3 length is 17 residues. CDR3 in DNA: TGTGCCAGCAGTTTATTCGGGACAGGGGGTACTAATGAAAAACTGTTTTTT. Translating gives CASSLFGTGGTNEKLFF.

This clone was seen more than once but under ten times. The rearrangement joins TRBV6-4 to TRBJ1-1, with 7 bases lining up with TRBD1. J lost 5 bases, V lost 5 bases, and 5 bases had no gene match. CDR1 is MRHNA and CDR2 is SNTAGT in the germline V gene. This CDR3 has 13 amino acids. The CDR3, as DNA: TGTGCCAGCAGTCAACAACAGGGGACTGAAGCTTTCTTT. Encoded protein: CASSQQQGTEAFF.

The CDR3 DNA reads TGTGCCAGCAGTGGGGGACTAGCCGGAGAGACCCAGTACTTC. It specifies CASSGGLAGETQYF. The chain has TRBV5-4 and TRBJ2-5; 9 bases match TRBD2. V dropped 5 bases and J dropped 4; count of bases not matched to a gene: 6. The germline CDR1 and CDR2 sequences are SGHNT and YYREEE (reference sequence). The CDR3 is 14 amino acids. The full variable domain, with the rest looked up from reference TRBV5-4 and TRBJ2-5, is ETGVTQSPTHLIKTRGQQVTLRCSSQSGHNTVSWYQQALGQGPQFIFQYYREEENGRGNFPPRFSGLQFPNYSSELNVNALELDDSALYLCASSGGLAGETQYFGPGTRLLVL.

The chain has TRBV28 and TRBJ1-6; 10 bases are shared with TRBD1. The germline V gene encodes CDR1 MDHEN and CDR2 SYDVKM. This CDR3 has 18 amino acids. J lost 7 bases, V lost 6 bases, and 15 bases had no gene match. The CDR3: CASRHQRETGGRNSPLHF. DNA for the CDR3: TGTGCCAGCAGACACCAAAGAGAGACAGGGGGCCGGAATTCACCCCTCCACTTT.

This clone was recorded only once. The chain carries TRBV5-1 and TRBJ1-1; D gene unclear. The germline CDR1 and CDR2 sequences are SGHRS and YFSETQ. The ends were cut back, 3 bases at V and 2 bases at J, with 11 bases in the middle. The CDR3 runs 14 residues. The CDR3 bases are TGCGCCAGCAGCTCTGGGTCGGGAAACACTGAAGCTTTCTTT. It specifies CASSSGSGNTEAFF.